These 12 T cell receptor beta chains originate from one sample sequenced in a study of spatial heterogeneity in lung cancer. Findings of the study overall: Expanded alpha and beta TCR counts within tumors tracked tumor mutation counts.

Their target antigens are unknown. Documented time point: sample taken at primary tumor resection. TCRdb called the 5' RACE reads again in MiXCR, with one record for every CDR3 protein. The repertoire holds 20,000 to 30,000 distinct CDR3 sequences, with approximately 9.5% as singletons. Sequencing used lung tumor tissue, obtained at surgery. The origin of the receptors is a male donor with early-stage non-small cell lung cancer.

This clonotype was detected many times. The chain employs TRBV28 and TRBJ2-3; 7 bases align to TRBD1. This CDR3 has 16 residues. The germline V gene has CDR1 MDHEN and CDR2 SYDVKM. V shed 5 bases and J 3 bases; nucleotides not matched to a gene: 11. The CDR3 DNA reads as TGTGCCAGCAGTCCTCAGAGGGGCAGGGGGACAGATACGCAGTATTTT. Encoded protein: CASSPQRGRGTDTQYF.

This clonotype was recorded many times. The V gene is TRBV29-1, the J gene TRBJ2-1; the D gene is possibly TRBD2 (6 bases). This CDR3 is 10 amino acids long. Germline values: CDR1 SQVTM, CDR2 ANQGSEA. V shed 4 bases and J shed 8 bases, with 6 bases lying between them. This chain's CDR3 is CSVGEDEQFF. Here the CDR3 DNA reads TGCAGCGTTGGGGAGGATGAGCAGTTCTTC.

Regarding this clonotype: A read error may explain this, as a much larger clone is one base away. The CDR3 spells CASRVAETCNEQFF. The CDR3 DNA reads as TGCGCCAGCAGGGTAGCGGAGACCTGCAATGAGCAGTTCTTC. The gene calls are TRBV5-1 and TRBJ2-1; the D gene is possibly TRBD2 (6 bases). The CDR3 is 14 residues long. The V and J ends lost 5 bases and 6 bases respectively, with 15 bases between them. CDR1 and CDR2 from the germline V gene are SGHRS and YFSETQ.

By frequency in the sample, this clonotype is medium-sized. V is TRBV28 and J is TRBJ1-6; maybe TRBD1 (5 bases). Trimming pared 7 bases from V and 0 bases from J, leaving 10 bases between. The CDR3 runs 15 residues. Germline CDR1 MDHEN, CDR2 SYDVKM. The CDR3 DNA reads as TGTGCCAGCAAGACAGAAAGCTCCTATAATTCACCCCTCCACTTT. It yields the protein CASKTESSYNSPLHF.

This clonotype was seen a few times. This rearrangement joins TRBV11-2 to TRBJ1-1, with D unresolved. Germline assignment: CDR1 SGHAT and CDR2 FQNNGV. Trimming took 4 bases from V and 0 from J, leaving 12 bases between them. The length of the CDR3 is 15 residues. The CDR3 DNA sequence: TGTGCCAGCAGCTCTTGGACGGCCGTGAACACTGAAGCTTTCTTT. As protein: CASSSWTAVNTEAFF.

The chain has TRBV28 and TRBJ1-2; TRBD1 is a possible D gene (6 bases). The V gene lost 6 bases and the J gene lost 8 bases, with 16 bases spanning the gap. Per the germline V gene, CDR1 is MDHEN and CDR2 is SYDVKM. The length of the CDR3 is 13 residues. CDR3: CASSQKDSRGYTF. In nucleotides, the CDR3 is TGTGCCAGCAGCCAAAAGGACAGCCGGGGCTACACCTTC.

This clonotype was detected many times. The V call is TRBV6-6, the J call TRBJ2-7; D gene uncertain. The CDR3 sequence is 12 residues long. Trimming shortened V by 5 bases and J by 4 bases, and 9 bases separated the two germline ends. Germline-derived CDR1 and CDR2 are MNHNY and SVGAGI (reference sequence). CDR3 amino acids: CASSRLGYEQYF. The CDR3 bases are TGTGCCAGCAGTCGCCTGGGGTACGAGCAGTACTTC.

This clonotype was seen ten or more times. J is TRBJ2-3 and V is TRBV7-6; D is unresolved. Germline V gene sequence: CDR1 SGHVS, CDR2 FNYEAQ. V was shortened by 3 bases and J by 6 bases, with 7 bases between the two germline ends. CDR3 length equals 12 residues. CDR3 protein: CASSFTGDTQYF. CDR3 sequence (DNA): TGTGCCAGCAGCTTTACCGGGGATACGCAGTATTTT.

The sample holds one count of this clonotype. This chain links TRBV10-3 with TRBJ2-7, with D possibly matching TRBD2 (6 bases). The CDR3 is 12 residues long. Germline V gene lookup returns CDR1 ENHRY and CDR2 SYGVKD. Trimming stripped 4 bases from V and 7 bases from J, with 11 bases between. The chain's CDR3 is CAISGAGGEQYF. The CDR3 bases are TGTGCCATCAGTGGGGCAGGAGGGGAGCAGTACTTC.

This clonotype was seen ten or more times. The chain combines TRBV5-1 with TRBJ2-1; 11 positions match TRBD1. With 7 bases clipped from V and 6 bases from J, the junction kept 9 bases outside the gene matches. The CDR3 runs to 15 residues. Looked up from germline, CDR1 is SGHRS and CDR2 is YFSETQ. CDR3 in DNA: TGCGCCAGCTCCGACACGGGACAGGGGGGCAATGAGCAGTTCTTC. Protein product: CASSDTGQGGNEQFF.

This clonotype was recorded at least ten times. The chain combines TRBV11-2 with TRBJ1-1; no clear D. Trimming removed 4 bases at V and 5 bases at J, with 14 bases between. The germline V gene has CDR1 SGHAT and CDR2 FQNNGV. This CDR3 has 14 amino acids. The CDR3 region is CASSYRTEETEAFF. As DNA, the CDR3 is TGTGCCAGCAGCTACCGGACGGAGGAGACTGAAGCTTTCTTT.

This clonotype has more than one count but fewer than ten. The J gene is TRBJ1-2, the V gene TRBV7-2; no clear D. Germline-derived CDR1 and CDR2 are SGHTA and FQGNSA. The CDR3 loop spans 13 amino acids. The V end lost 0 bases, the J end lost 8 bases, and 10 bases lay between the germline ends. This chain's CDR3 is CASSLAIAGGYTF. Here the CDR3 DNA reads TGTGCCAGCAGCTTAGCGATTGCTGGCGGCTACACCTTC.